This T cell receptor (beta chain) was retrieved from a study of blood T cell repertoires in COVID-19. Study summary: COVID-19 samples collected from the United States, Italy and Spain covered acute and convalescent phases. From T cells, B-cell-depleted T cells, or PBMCs came the material, which was cDNA or gDNA.

Assay used: immunoSEQ multiplex PCR; TCRdb lists only in-frame clones, some missing. The table records tens of thousands of clones, 81% of them present only once. Germline loops: CDR1 MNHEY, CDR2 SMNVEV (reference sequence). CDR3 length equals 13 residues. Trimming removed 8 bases at V and 1 base at J, with 11 bases between. The sample taken for sequencing was peripheral blood. This receptor was obtained from a man aged 80 or over with acute or convalescent COVID-19. The chain is built from TRBV27 and TRBJ1-1; a possible D gene is TRBD1 (6 bases). For the CDR3, the DNA is TGTGCCAGCGGAAAACAGGGGAACACTGAAGCTTTCTTT. Amino acid sequence: CASGKQGNTEAFF.